This T cell receptor (beta chain) was recovered during a study of blood T cell repertoires in COVID-19. Study information: The United States, Italy and Spain provided the acute and convalescent COVID-19 samples. The cDNA or gDNA used as material had been derived from T cells, B-cell-depleted T cells, or PBMCs.

Authors' analysis steps: Researchers report that nucleated cell counts were estimated from reference gene primer amplification. Only in-frame clones appear in the TCRdb table, and some are missing; sequencing was by immunoSEQ multiplex PCR. The DNA gave D and trimming, while V, J and clone size come from that table. The sample has roughly 66,000 clones; 91% are singletons. This receptor was identified in a human donor in a cohort sampled during active COVID-19. Sequenced sample: peripheral blood.

The CDR3 reads CASSGFGRGVTGELFF. The CDR3 region has the DNA TGTGCCAGTAGTGGGTTCGGCAGGGGCGTCACCGGGGAGCTGTTTTTT. J is TRBJ2-2 and V is TRBV19, with a weak D call TRBD1 (6 bases). V dropped 5 bases and J dropped 4 bases, with 17 bases sitting between them. This CDR3 has 16 residues. Germline CDR1 and CDR2: LNHDA and SQIVND (reference sequence).